Described below is a single T cell receptor beta chain sequence and its context. This sample is part of a study of blood T cell repertoires in COVID-19. Clones were sequenced by immunoSEQ multiplex PCR, and TCRdb holds only the in-frame ones, with some missing. The sample has 200,000 or so clones; about 80% are singletons. The length of the CDR3 is 13 residues. Trimming pared 3 bases from V and 5 bases from J, leaving 10 bases between. The origin of this receptor is a man aged 35-49 years who had recovered from COVID-19. V is TRBV12-3 or TRBV12-4 and J is TRBJ1-1; the D gene is possibly TRBD1 (5 bases). Sequencing was performed on PBMCs or T cells enriched from blood (not recorded which). DNA for the CDR3: TGTGCCAGCAGTTTGATCGGGGGGACTGAAGCTTTCTTT. Encoded protein: CASSLIGGTEAFF.